A single sample gave rise to the 25 T cell receptor beta chains below, sequenced in a study of CD8 T cells in ankylosing spondylitis. TCRdb re-derived calls from the 5' RACE reads in MiXCR, one entry per CDR3 protein. The sample has some 140,000 distinct CDR3 sequences; about 6.7% are singletons. Sequences were obtained from blood, either unsorted or a sorted T cell fraction (not recorded which). These receptors were taken from a female donor with ankylosing spondylitis or in good health (not recorded which).

This clonotype was observed at least ten times. V gene TRBV12-3 or TRBV12-4 combines with J gene TRBJ1-6; no clear D gene. V was trimmed by 0 bases and J by 0 bases, leaving 3 bases between them. CDR3 length: 15 residues. The CDR3: CASSLASSYNSPLHF. The CDR3 DNA is TGTGCCAGCAGTTTAGCCAGCTCCTATAATTCACCCCTCCACTTT.

This clonotype was seen repeatedly, ten times or more. The rearrangement links TRBV5-1 to TRBJ1-1; D gene uncertain. Germline V gene lookup returns CDR1 SGHRS and CDR2 YFSETQ. The CDR3 is made up of 15 amino acids. V lost 2 bases and J lost 0, with 11 bases in between. The CDR3 reads CASSFRGGMNTEAFF. CDR3 coding DNA: TGCGCCAGCAGCTTTAGAGGAGGGATGAACACTGAAGCTTTCTTT.

There are many counts of this clonotype. V is TRBV4-1 and J is TRBJ1-4; no reliable D call. The V end was cut by 0 bases, the J end by 2 bases, with 16 bases between. CDR1 MGHRA and CDR2 YSYEKL come from the germline V gene. The length of the CDR3 is 18 residues. The CDR3 bases are TGCGCCAGCAGCCAAGATACCAGAGGGCGGGGTACTAATGAAAAACTGTTTTTT. This sequence encodes CASSQDTRGRGTNEKLFF.

This clonotype was picked up one time. One base away lies a much larger clone, so this may be a sequencing read error. The J gene is TRBJ2-7, the V gene TRBV6-2 or TRBV6-3, with 7 bases aligning to TRBD1. The CDR3 is 13 amino acids. CDR1 is MNHEY and CDR2 is SVGEGT in the germline V gene. CDR3 amino acids: CASDQGDNYGQYF. CDR3 nucleotide sequence: TGTGCCAGCGACCAGGGGGACAACTACGGGCAGTACTTC.

This clonotype was seen ten or more times. The chain links TRBV3-2 to TRBJ1-2; TRBD1, the table's D call, was not compared with the DNA. TRBV3-2 is a pseudogene locus. This CDR3 has 17 residues. The CDR3 sequence: CASSPGTGANRNYGYTF. DNA for the CDR3: TGTGCCAGCAGCCCCGGGACAGGGGCCAATCGAAACTATGGCTACACCTTC.

This clonotype was observed at least ten times. The V gene is TRBV29-1, the J gene TRBJ2-1, with D maybe TRBD1 (5 bases). V lost 6 bases and J 0 bases, leaving 9 bases between the germline ends. The CDR3 contains 13 residues. CDR1 is SQVTM, CDR2 ANQGSEA, per germline. CDR3 region: CSVDTGSYNEQFF. CDR3 coding DNA: TGCAGCGTGGACACCGGCTCCTACAATGAGCAGTTCTTC.

This clonotype was observed at least ten times. The chain recombines TRBV20-1 with TRBJ2-1, with 8 bases fitting TRBD1. The CDR3 runs to 14 residues. V lost 6 bases and J lost 3; bases outside the gene matches: 7. Per germline, CDR1 DFQATT and CDR2 SNEGSKA (reference sequence). The chain's CDR3 is CSAKTGAFYNEQFF. In nucleotides, the CDR3 is TGCAGTGCCAAGACAGGGGCTTTCTACAATGAGCAGTTCTTC.

This clonotype was picked up many times. This rearrangement joins TRBV2 to TRBJ1-2, with 10 positions matching TRBD1. This CDR3 is 13 amino acids long. Germline V gene sequence: CDR1 SNHLY, CDR2 FYNNEI. V was clipped by 3 bases and J by 8 bases; unmatched bases: 3. The CDR3 nucleotides are TGTGCCAGCAGTGAGGGACAGGGGTACGGCTACACCTTC. The encoded protein is CASSEGQGYGYTF.

This clonotype was recorded many times. V is TRBV7-9 and J is TRBJ2-3; maybe TRBD1 (6 bases). The length of the CDR3 is 14 residues. Germline V CDR1 and CDR2: SEHNR, FQNEAQ (reference sequence). The V and J ends lost 5 bases and 4 bases respectively, with 13 bases between them. The chain's CDR3 is CASSLTTGADTQYF. The CDR3 DNA reads TGTGCCAGCAGCCTCACGACAGGTGCAGATACGCAGTATTTT.

At least ten counts were recorded for this clonotype. The chain has TRBV12-3 or TRBV12-4 and TRBJ1-5; D gene uncertain. This CDR3 is 12 amino acids long. The germline V and J ends were trimmed by 2 bases and 9 bases, with 8 bases remaining between them. CDR3 coding DNA: TGTGCCAGCAGTTTAAGCCGGATGCCCCAGCATTTT. It yields the protein CASSLSRMPQHF.

This clonotype was counted at least ten times. The rearrangement joins TRBV5-6 to TRBJ2-5; D assignment may be TRBD1 or TRBD2 (6 bases each). Germline V gene data show CDR1 as SGHDT and CDR2 as YYEEEE. Trimming removed 3 bases from V and 2 bases from J, with 14 bases in between. The CDR3 has 15 amino acids. The CDR3 nucleotides read TGTGCCAGCAGCTGGGCGGGACACTATCAAGAGACCCAGTACTTC. It is translated as CASSWAGHYQETQYF.

This clonotype has a count of ten or more. The CDR3 bases are TGTGCCAGCAGCCCTTTCTCCGGGTTCTCCTACGAGCAGTACTTC. Protein: CASSPFSGFSYEQYF. J is TRBJ2-7 and V is TRBV7-2; D unresolved. CDR1 is SGHTA and CDR2 is FQGNSA in the germline V gene. The CDR3 is made up of 15 amino acids. V was cut by 5 bases and J by 0 bases, with 14 bases left in between.

In its sample, this clonotype was seen many times. The chain is built from TRBV20-1 and TRBJ2-3; TRBD2 matches 8 bases. Germline assignment: CDR1 DFQATT and CDR2 SNEGSKA (reference sequence). J was trimmed by 3 bases and V by 5 bases; bases with no gene match: 10. The CDR3 totals 15 residues. This chain's CDR3 is CSAPVGGLGTDTQYF. In nucleotides, the CDR3 is TGCAGTGCTCCTGTAGGGGGACTAGGGACAGATACGCAGTATTTT.

This clonotype was seen at least ten times. CDR3 in DNA: TGCGCCAGCAGCCGACTCCAAGGGGGTTTAAGATACGAGCAGTACTTC. This codes for CASSRLQGGLRYEQYF. The chain carries TRBV4-3 and TRBJ2-7, with a weak D call TRBD1 (6 bases). The V end lost 4 bases, the J end lost 4 bases, and 20 bases lay between the germline ends. Germline CDR1 and CDR2: LGHNA and YSLEER. The CDR3 totals 16 residues.

Many counts were recorded for this clonotype. This rearrangement joins TRBV12-3 or TRBV12-4 to TRBJ2-3; 16 bases map to TRBD2. The CDR3 runs 16 residues. Germline trimming cut 6 bases from V and 4 bases from J; bases unmatched to any gene: 4. CDR3 in DNA: TGTGCCAGCAGCCGAGGGACTAGCGGGGGGGCAGATACGCAGTATTTT. Translation: CASSRGTSGGADTQYF.

This clonotype was counted once. This sequence may be a read error, since a much larger clone differs from it by one base. This chain links TRBV6-6 with TRBJ2-7; D uncertain. Germline V CDR1 and CDR2: MNHNY, SVGAGI (reference sequence). The CDR3 sequence is 12 residues long. Trimming stripped 5 bases from V and 2 bases from J, with 7 bases between. CDR3 DNA sequence: TGTGCCAGCAGTGGCAGGCCCTACGAGCAGTACTTC. Residues: CASSGRPYEQYF.

This clonotype was counted at least ten times. This sequence joins TRBV6-2 or TRBV6-3 and TRBJ2-1; 11 bases align to TRBD1. The CDR3 totals 17 residues. The ends lost 7 bases at V and 9 bases at J; junction bases unmatched: 17. Germline V gives CDR1 MNHEY, CDR2 SVGEGT. CDR3 coding DNA: TGTGCCAGCAACTTAAACCCATGGACAGGGGGCATTCCTGAGCAGTTCTTC. Translating it yields CASNLNPWTGGIPEQFF.

The chain is built from TRBV5-1 and TRBJ1-6, with a weak D call TRBD1 (6 bases). The CDR3 sequence is 15 residues long. Germline loops: CDR1 SGHRS, CDR2 YFSETQ. Trimming removed 2 bases from V and 10 bases from J, with 16 bases in between. The CDR3 nucleotides are TGCGCCAGCAGCTTTGAAGCAGGGGTAGCGTCACCCCTCCACTTT. It is translated as CASSFEAGVASPLHF.

The table lists this clonotype with many counts. The rearrangement uses TRBV29-1 and TRBJ2-1; no clear D gene. Germline lookup yields CDR1 SQVTM and CDR2 ANQGSEA. The CDR3 consists of 13 residues. V shed 0 bases and J shed 6 bases, with 9 bases lying between them. CDR3 nucleotides: TGCAGCGTTGAAGAGGGAACGGGCAATGAGCAGTTCTTC. Translation: CSVEEGTGNEQFF.

Notes on this clonotype: Germline and junction disagree at one end, which may indicate a read error. The chain has TRBV18 and TRBJ2-1; TRBD1 aligns across 9 bases. This CDR3 contains 15 residues. The germline V gene has CDR1 KGHSH and CDR2 LQKENI. The CDR3 coding sequence is TGTGCCAGCAAAACTGGGACAGGGAGATACAGTGAGCAGTTCTTC. Protein: CASKTGTGRYSEQFF.

This clonotype was seen a few times. This chain joins TRBV5-6 and TRBJ1-1; 7 positions agree with TRBD1. Germline V gives CDR1 SGHDT, CDR2 YYEEEE. V shed 1 base and J 3 bases; nucleotides not matched to a gene: 3. The CDR3 sequence is 14 residues long. CDR3 coding DNA: TGTGCCAGCAGCTTGACAGGGGAGGACACTGAAGCTTTCTTT. Translation gives CASSLTGEDTEAFF.

The sample holds a few counts of this clonotype. The chain joins TRBV29-1 to TRBJ1-1; D is undetermined. The germline V and J ends were trimmed by 4 bases and 4 bases, with 10 bases remaining between them. Germline CDR1 SQVTM, CDR2 ANQGSEA. The CDR3 runs to 12 residues. The CDR3 region has the DNA TGCAGCGTTGGGGTAATGGGCACTGAAGCTTTCTTT. As protein: CSVGVMGTEAFF.

This clonotype was observed at least ten times. The chain couples TRBV10-2 to TRBJ2-1, with TRBD1 matching 7 bases. V lost 6 bases, J lost 5 bases, and 10 bases stayed unmatched. The CDR3 is 15 amino acids. CDR1 and CDR2 from the germline V gene are WSHSY and SAAADI. CDR3 bases: TGCGCCAGCAGACGAACTACCACAGGGGACAATGAGCAGTTCTTC. Translated: CASRRTTTGDNEQFF.

This clonotype was detected ten times or more. The chain couples TRBV6-5 to TRBJ2-5; D gene uncertain. The V end was cut by 3 bases, the J end by 4 bases, with 9 bases between. The CDR3 consists of 13 residues. Per germline, CDR1 MNHEY and CDR2 SVGAGI. The CDR3 nucleotides read TGTGCCAGCAGTTATCGCGTGGGAGAGACCCAGTACTTC. As protein: CASSYRVGETQYF.

This clonotype occurred many times. This sequence joins TRBV4-2 and TRBJ1-1; TRBD1 aligns across 8 bases. The CDR3 spans 15 residues. Germline CDR1 and CDR2: LGHNA and YNFKEQ. The V segment lost 4 bases and the J segment 1 base; nucleotides outside the gene matches: 5. Here the CDR3 reads CASSRTGGTNTEAFF. CDR3 in DNA: TGTGCCAGCAGCCGAACAGGGGGGACGAACACTGAAGCTTTCTTT.